The 18 T cell receptor beta chains in this list originate from one sample, sequenced in a study of blood T cell repertoires in COVID-19 (dated by TCRdb to 2019 to 2021). Library prep was done by the immunoSEQ multiplex PCR assay. The table comes from immuneACCESS by way of TCRdb, which keeps in-frame sequences with V and J called. Part of the clones is missing from these tables; in studies checked, under half for an unresolved V gene and the rest for unknown reasons. Across this sample there are about 250,000 clones, with around 88% seen only once. The ten largest clones represent roughly 6.8% of the sample. Specimen: peripheral blood. All receptors come from a woman in her twenties or thirties with COVID-19, enrolled during active disease.

The chain combines TRBV12-3 or TRBV12-4 with TRBJ1-2; TRBD1 matches 7 bases. CDR3 length equals 13 residues. With V trimmed by 8 bases and J by 2 bases, 5 bases remained unmatched. CDR3 amino acids: CASRDSQNYGYTF. In DNA, the CDR3 is TGTGCCAGCCGGGACAGTCAAAACTATGGCTACACCTTC.

The chain recombines TRBV25-1 with TRBJ1-2; 12 positions match TRBD1. After removal of 3 bases from V and 7 bases from J, the junction contained 9 bases not matched to a gene. The CDR3 extends over 16 amino acids. Looked up from germline, CDR1 is MGHDK and CDR2 is SYGVNS. This CDR3 is CASSEVGQGAKGGYTF. CDR3 nucleotide sequence: TGTGCCAGCAGTGAGGTGGGACAGGGGGCTAAGGGTGGCTACACCTTC.

This clone was recorded only once. The chain is built from TRBV2 and TRBJ2-5, with 10 positions matching TRBD2. Looked up from germline, CDR1 is SNHLY and CDR2 is FYNNEI. Trimming took 5 bases from V and 5 from J; bases not matched to a gene: 2. The CDR3 is 13 residues long. The CDR3 nucleotides read TGTGCCAGCAGTAGCGGGAGGGCGGAGACCCAGTACTTC. Protein sequence: CASSSGRAETQYF.

V gene TRBV11-2 combines with J gene TRBJ2-7; no clear D gene. This CDR3 is built from 13 residues. V lost 4 bases and J 4 bases, leaving 11 bases between the germline ends. Germline CDR1 reads SGHAT; CDR2 reads FQNNGV. This CDR3 reads CASSSPRSYEQYV. For the CDR3, the DNA is TGTGCCAGCAGCTCCCCGCGCTCGTACGAGCAGTACGTC.

In its sample, this clone was seen once. The chain is built from TRBV6-2 or TRBV6-3 and TRBJ2-7; D call uncertain. The CDR3 contains 13 residues. Per the germline V gene, CDR1 is MNHEY and CDR2 is SVGEGT. Trimming took 0 bases from V and 7 from J, leaving 10 bases between them. The DNA for the CDR3 is TGTGCCAGCAGTTACTCGAAGTCTCAGGAGCAGTACTTC. Translation gives CASSYSKSQEQYF.

The gene calls are TRBV6-5 and TRBJ1-1; no definite D call. V lost 0 bases and J lost 6, with 17 bases in between. Germline assignment: CDR1 MNHEY and CDR2 SVGAGI. The CDR3 runs 16 residues. The CDR3: CASSYSREFSAAEAFF. CDR3 DNA: TGTGCCAGCAGTTACTCCCGGGAGTTCTCCGCGGCTGAAGCTTTCTTT.

In nucleotides, the CDR3 is TGTGCCAGCAGCCTGGGACATTTTTCTGGGGCCAACGTCCTGACTTTC. Translation gives CASSLGHFSGANVLTF. This chain connects TRBV5-8 to TRBJ2-6; D perhaps matches TRBD1 (6 bases). V was cut by 4 bases and J by 1 base, with 12 bases left in between. This CDR3 is built from 16 residues. From germline, CDR1 is SGHTS and CDR2 YDEGEE.

This chain joins TRBV21-1 and TRBJ2-7; the DNA was not compared with TRBD1, the D call given in the table. TRBV21-1 is a recognized pseudogene. The CDR3 covers 14 residues. Written as DNA, the CDR3 is TGTGCCAGCACCGCGGGACAGGGGGGTTACGAGCAGTACTTC. This codes for CASTAGQGGYEQYF.

The chain has TRBV19 and TRBJ2-1, with TRBD2 matching over 12 bases. CDR1 LNHDA and CDR2 SQIVND come from the germline V gene (reference sequence). The CDR3 has 14 residues. Trimming at V came to 5 bases and at J to 6 bases, leaving 2 bases not matched to a gene. CDR3: CASSLAGGRNEQFF. CDR3 in DNA: TGTGCCAGTAGTCTAGCGGGGGGGCGCAATGAGCAGTTCTTC.

The V call is TRBV6-1, the J call TRBJ1-1; D remains unclear. This CDR3 is built from 13 residues. Per germline, CDR1 MNHNS and CDR2 SASEGT. V was pared by 2 bases and J by 3 bases, with 7 bases between. The CDR3 reads CASSEQVDTEAFF. CDR3 sequence (DNA): TGTGCCAGCAGTGAACAGGTGGACACTGAAGCTTTCTTT.

The V call is TRBV28, the J call TRBJ2-4; TRBD1 might be the D (6 bases). The CDR3 length is 16 residues. The germline CDR1 and CDR2 sequences are MDHEN and SYDVKM. V shed 3 bases and J shed 6 bases, with 18 bases lying between them. The CDR3 DNA reads as TGTGCCAGCAGTTTTCTCCTAGCACAGGACAGAAACATTCAGTACTTC. It encodes CASSFLLAQDRNIQYF.

The chain joins TRBV15 to TRBJ2-6; D gene ambiguous. V lost 3 bases and J 1 base, leaving 10 bases between the germline ends. Germline V gene sequence: CDR1 LNHNV, CDR2 YYDKDF (reference sequence). The CDR3 is 16 residues long. The CDR3 protein is CATSSAQMSGANVLTF. CDR3 in DNA: TGTGCCACCAGCAGCGCCCAGATGTCTGGGGCCAACGTCCTGACTTTC.

J is TRBJ2-3 and V is TRBV24-1; possible D gene TRBD1, 5 bases. CDR1 KGHDR and CDR2 SFDVKD come from the germline V gene. Trimming pared 9 bases from V and 0 bases from J, leaving 9 bases between. The CDR3 spans 13 residues. The CDR3 sequence: CATDDRSTDTQYF. CDR3 in DNA: TGTGCCACCGACGACAGAAGCACAGATACGCAGTATTTT.

The V gene is TRBV19, the J gene TRBJ2-7; TRBD2 matches 7 bases. Germline V CDR1 and CDR2: LNHDA, SQIVND (reference sequence). V trimming: 3 bases; J trimming: 6 bases; junction bases outside the gene matches: 14. The CDR3 covers 16 residues. The CDR3 here is CASSIHNSRAGSEQYF. The CDR3 DNA reads TGTGCCAGTAGTATCCACAATTCAAGAGCGGGGTCCGAGCAGTACTTC. Combining the CDR3 with reference TRBV19 and TRBJ2-7 gives the whole variable domain DGGITQSPKYLFRKEGQNVTLSCEQNLNHDAMYWYRQDPGQGLRLIYYSQIVNDFQKGDIAEGYSVSREKKESFPLTVTSAQKNPTAFYLCASSIHNSRAGSEQYFGPGTRLTVT.

The chain is built from TRBV4-2 and TRBJ1-5; maybe TRBD1 (6 bases). Germline loops: CDR1 LGHNA, CDR2 YNFKEQ. This CDR3 is 16 amino acids long. V was pared by 1 base and J by 3 bases, with 13 bases between. CDR3 region: CASSQGSYRANQPQHF. Written as DNA, the CDR3 is TGTGCCAGCAGCCAAGGCTCCTACAGGGCCAATCAGCCCCAGCATTTT.

The chain uses TRBV12-3 or TRBV12-4 and TRBJ2-5, with a possible D match to TRBD1 (5 bases). The CDR3 spans 13 residues. Trimming took 6 bases from V and 2 from J, leaving 10 bases between them. CDR3 in DNA: TGTGCCAGCAGGGACACCCTACAAGAGACCCAGTACTTC. Translated: CASRDTLQETQYF.

CDR3: CASREFGNQPQHF. The CDR3 nucleotides read TGTGCCAGCAGAGAATTCGGGAATCAGCCCCAGCATTTT. The rearrangement joins TRBV28 to TRBJ1-5; D not certain. CDR1 and CDR2 (germline): MDHEN, SYDVKM. CDR3 length: 13 amino acids. Trimming removed 6 bases at V and 4 bases at J, with 10 bases between.

Only one count was recorded for this clone. V and J are TRBV3-1 (or the pseudogene TRBV3-2) and TRBJ1-2; possible D gene TRBD1, 5 bases. V was shortened by 6 bases and J by 2 bases, with 10 bases between the two germline ends. This CDR3 region has 13 residues. The V gene's germline CDR1 is LGHDT and CDR2 YNNKEL (reference sequence). DNA of the CDR3: TGTGCCAGCAGTCCCCAGGGAAACTATGGCTACACCTTC. Translation: CASSPQGNYGYTF.